The 20 T cell receptor beta chains reported below all come from one sample, sequenced in a study of cytomegalovirus exposure and HLA in healthy donors. The study ran its PCR with 60 Vbeta and 13 Jbeta primers. Method: immunoSEQ multiplex PCR; TCRdb's copy keeps in-frame clones and lacks some. Altogether some 190,000 clones are present, 79% being singletons, with the ten largest covering 1.6%. Material: PBMCs. The receptors originated from a woman between 18 and 29 years old in good health and CMV-seronegative.

J is TRBJ2-3 and V is TRBV10-3; 7 bases are shared with TRBD1. The CDR3 totals 15 residues. With 6 bases clipped from V and 7 bases from J, the junction kept 13 bases outside the gene matches. CDR1 ENHRY and CDR2 SYGVKD come from the germline V gene. CDR3 nucleotides: TGTGCCATCAGACTCCAGGGGGATATAGAGAATACGCAGTATTTT. Its protein is CAIRLQGDIENTQYF.

This rearrangement joins TRBV5-1 to TRBJ2-7; 8 bases agree with TRBD1. V dropped 2 bases and J dropped 5; count of bases not matched to a gene: 6. Germline CDR1 reads SGHRS; CDR2 reads YFSETQ. The CDR3 extends over 14 amino acids. CDR3 nucleotide sequence: TGCGCCAGCAGCTTTTCCAGGGGGCTCGACGAGCAGTACTTC. This translates into CASSFSRGLDEQYF.

This rearrangement joins TRBV15 to TRBJ2-6; D may be TRBD1 (5 bases). V lost 0 bases and J 3 bases, leaving 9 bases between the germline ends. The V gene's germline CDR1 is LNHNV and CDR2 YYDKDF (reference sequence). The CDR3 covers 16 residues. CDR3 region: CATSRDRQGGANVLTF. Here the CDR3 DNA reads TGTGCCACCAGCAGAGATCGGCAGGGTGGGGCCAACGTCCTGACTTTC.

This rearrangement joins TRBV19 to TRBJ1-1; no clear D. V was shortened by 4 bases and J by 1 base, with 10 bases between the two germline ends. Germline-derived CDR1 and CDR2 are LNHDA and SQIVND (reference sequence). This CDR3 spans 14 amino acids. The CDR3 coding sequence is TGTGCCAGTAGTACTTTAAATTGGAACACTGAAGCTTTCTTT. This sequence encodes CASSTLNWNTEAFF.

V and J are TRBV12-5 and TRBJ1-3; maybe TRBD1 (5 bases). CDR3 length: 14 residues. The V end lost 5 bases, the J end lost 2 bases, and 10 bases lay between the germline ends. The germline V gene has CDR1 LGHNT and CDR2 FRNRAP. CDR3 nucleotide sequence: TGTGCTAGTGGTGTCGCAGGGACTGGAAACACCATATATTTT. Translation gives CASGVAGTGNTIYF.

The V gene is TRBV2, the J gene TRBJ2-5; 7 bases match TRBD2. Germline CDR1 reads SNHLY; CDR2 reads FYNNEI. J lost 5 bases, V lost 7 bases, and 7 bases had no gene match. The CDR3 sequence is 13 residues long. The CDR3 loop reads CASKAGRPETQYF. CDR3 nucleotide sequence: TGTGCCAGCAAAGCGGGGAGACCTGAGACCCAGTACTTC.

The chain employs TRBV4-1 and TRBJ2-5; the D gene is possibly TRBD1 (6 bases). Germline CDR1 MGHRA, CDR2 YSYEKL. This CDR3 has 16 amino acids. Trimming left V 4 bases short and J 2 bases short, with 17 bases between. CDR3 residues: CASSPGPGTGQETQYF. CDR3 DNA sequence: TGCGCCAGCAGCCCTGGCCCCGGTACAGGGCAAGAGACCCAGTACTTC.

The rearrangement uses TRBV4-1 and TRBJ2-2; unclear D gene. Germline values: CDR1 MGHRA, CDR2 YSYEKL. The V end lost 3 bases, the J end lost 9 bases, and 14 bases lay between the germline ends. The CDR3 runs to 14 residues. CDR3 loop: CASSQGSGPRELFF. CDR3 coding DNA: TGCGCCAGCAGCCAGGGTTCTGGGCCGCGGGAGCTGTTTTTT.

This clone was seen a few times. The genes are TRBV9 and TRBJ2-3; D is uncertain. Trimming removed 0 bases at V and 1 base at J, with 9 bases between. Germline lookup yields CDR1 SGDLS and CDR2 YYNGEE. This CDR3 spans 15 amino acids. As DNA, the CDR3 is TGTGCCAGCAGCGTAGCCCTCTCAGGCACAGATACGCAGTATTTT. Protein sequence: CASSVALSGTDTQYF.

The chain joins TRBV9 to TRBJ1-5; D is ambiguous. With 0 bases removed from V and 5 bases from J, the gap between germline ends came to 3 bases. CDR3 length: 12 residues. Germline V CDR1 and CDR2: SGDLS, YYNGEE. The CDR3 here is CASSVVDQPQHF. Here the CDR3 DNA reads TGTGCCAGCAGCGTAGTAGATCAGCCCCAGCATTTT.

V and J are TRBV4-2 and TRBJ2-5, with unresolved D. V lost 5 bases and J 1 base, leaving 11 bases between the germline ends. The CDR3 totals 14 residues. Germline V gives CDR1 LGHNA, CDR2 YNFKEQ. The chain's CDR3 is CASSEPRSQETQYF. Here the CDR3 DNA reads TGTGCCAGCAGCGAGCCGAGGTCCCAAGAGACCCAGTACTTC.

This sequence joins TRBV7-9 and TRBJ2-3; TRBD2 agrees at 9 bases. V lost 2 bases and J lost 0; bases outside the gene matches: 6. Germline V gene sequence: CDR1 SEHNR, CDR2 FQNEAQ (reference sequence). The CDR3 spans 17 residues. The chain's CDR3 is CASSLSTSGYSTDTQYF. CDR3 sequence (DNA): TGTGCCAGCAGCTTATCAACTAGCGGGTACAGCACAGATACGCAGTATTTT.

As DNA, the CDR3 is TGCGCCAGCAGCTTGAGGACAGAGGTCGGGGAGCTGTTTTTT. Translation: CASSLRTEVGELFF. The J gene is TRBJ2-2, the V gene TRBV5-1; D might be TRBD1 (6 bases). The V end was cut by 1 base, the J end by 7 bases, with 11 bases between. Germline V gene lookup returns CDR1 SGHRS and CDR2 YFSETQ. The CDR3 spans 14 residues. The full variable domain, completed using reference TRBV5-1 and TRBJ2-2, is KAGVTQTPRYLIKTRGQQVTLSCSPISGHRSVSWYQQTPGQGLQFLFEYFSETQRNKGNFPGRFSGRQFSNSRSEMNVSTLELGDSALYLCASSLRTEVGELFFGEGSRLTVL.

The chain combines TRBV28 with TRBJ1-4; the D gene is possibly TRBD1 (5 bases). This CDR3 is built from 14 residues. CDR1 MDHEN and CDR2 SYDVKM come from the germline V gene. V was pared by 2 bases and J by 5 bases, with 9 bases between. Here the CDR3 reads CASSLAGPNEKLFF. In DNA form, the CDR3 reads TGTGCCAGCAGTTTAGCAGGGCCGAATGAAAAACTGTTTTTT. The whole variable domain, filled in from reference TRBV28 and TRBJ1-4, reads DVKVTQSSRYLVKRTGEKVFLECVQDMDHENMFWYRQDPGLGLRLIYFSYDVKMKEKGDIPEGYSVSREKKERFSLILESASTNQTSMYLCASSLAGPNEKLFFGSGTQLSVL.

In the case of this clone: Given the absence of the conserved phenylalanine or tryptophan at the CDR3 end, a read error is likely. Because the CDR3's place on the DNA is in doubt, the DNA is left out and the CDR3 is given as listed by TCRdb. The chain has TRBV6-6 and TRBJ2-7; TRBD2, the table's D call, was not compared with the DNA. The CDR3 is 11 residues long, ends included. CDR1 and CDR2 from the germline V gene are MNHNY and SVGAGI (reference sequence). The CDR3 is CASSAPGLPLM.

The rearrangement joins TRBV10-3 to TRBJ2-3; TRBD1 matches at 9 bases. CDR1 is ENHRY and CDR2 is SYGVKD in the germline V gene. The V and J ends lost 0 bases and 3 bases, in that order; junction bases with no gene match: 1. The CDR3 has 15 residues. The CDR3 region has the DNA TGTGCCATCAGTGAGTCGACAGGGGGTACAGATACGCAGTATTTT. Encoded protein: CAISESTGGTDTQYF.

The chain couples TRBV30 to TRBJ1-5; no clear D gene. Germline V gene lookup returns CDR1 GTSNPN and CDR2 SVGIG (reference sequence). The CDR3 loop spans 14 amino acids. With 0 bases removed from V and 2 bases from J, the gap between germline ends came to 8 bases. The CDR3 here is CAWSVLQGNQPQHF. Here the CDR3 DNA reads TGTGCCTGGAGTGTACTCCAGGGCAATCAGCCCCAGCATTTT.

This clone has just a few counts. The gene calls are TRBV28 and TRBJ1-4; TRBD1 agrees at 8 bases. The length of the CDR3 is 14 residues. The junction had 4 bases not matched to a gene; V was cut back by 6 bases and J by 4 bases. Germline V gene sequence: CDR1 MDHEN, CDR2 SYDVKM. DNA of the CDR3: TGTGCCAGCAGGAAGGACAGGGTTAATGAAAAACTGTTTTTT. Translation gives CASRKDRVNEKLFF.

The chain combines TRBV11-3 with TRBJ2-1; 7 nucleotides align to TRBD2. Germline-derived CDR1 and CDR2 are SGHNT and YENEEA. This CDR3 has 17 amino acids. V shed 5 bases and J 4 bases; nucleotides not matched to a gene: 14. CDR3 residues: CASSQTEQRDGYNEQFF. The CDR3 DNA reads TGTGCCAGCAGCCAAACCGAGCAGCGGGATGGTTACAATGAGCAGTTCTTC.

The CDR3 DNA reads as TGTGCCAGCAGTTACGTTCTAGCGGGAGCAGATACGCAGTATTTT. This codes for CASSYVLAGADTQYF. This chain joins TRBV6-6 and TRBJ2-3; TRBD2 agrees at 10 bases. The V gene's germline CDR1 is MNHNY and CDR2 SVGAGI (reference sequence). After removal of 2 bases from V and 4 bases from J, the junction contained 3 bases not matched to a gene. The CDR3 is 15 residues long.